A selection of T cell receptor beta chains follows, all from one sample in a study of blood T cell repertoires in COVID-19. The data were produced by immunoSEQ multiplex PCR, yet TCRdb's version contains in-frame clones alone and is incomplete. The profile shows around 53,000 clones, roughly nine tenths of them singletons. The sample consisted of peripheral blood. The receptors here all came from a human donor in a cohort sampled during active COVID-19. Both conserved end residues are part of each CDR3. The D gene is left open where the match is weak. A clone size is listed for some rows: how often the clone was seen (once, few, many), or a class if it is expanded.

TRBJ2-3 NA TRBV10-3 NA CAIRDAGGTQYF TGTGCCATCAGAGACGCTGGGGGGACGCAGTATTTT
TRBJ1-2 TRBD1 TRBV7-9 few CASLDREGGYTF TGTGCCAGCCTTGACAGGGAAGGAGGCTACACCTTC
TRBJ2-5 NA TRBV2 once CASTYRPYSQETQYF TGTGCCAGCACCTACAGACCGTACAGCCAAGAGACCCAGTACTTC
TRBJ1-1 TRBD1 TRBV5-4 NA CASSSDRGRPPEAFF TGTGCCAGCAGCTCGGACAGGGGGCGACCGCCTGAAGCTTTCTTT
TRBJ1-1 NA TRBV30 NA CAWSVFSNTEAFF TGTGCCTGGAGTGTTTTCTCGAACACTGAAGCTTTCTTT
TRBJ2-1 TRBD2 TRBV28 NA CASSPSGGDYNEQFF TGTGCCAGCAGTCCGTCGGGGGGGGACTACAATGAGCAGTTCTTC
TRBJ2-1 TRBD2 TRBV9 NA CASSLAGGNNEQFF TGTGCCAGCAGCTTAGCGGGAGGTAACAATGAGCAGTTCTTC
TRBJ2-3 TRBD1 TRBV11-3 NA CASSHGQGRDTQYF TGTGCCAGCAGCCATGGACAGGGACGGGATACGCAGTATTTT
TRBJ2-5 TRBD2 TRBV5-1 once CASSLKTSGGRYQETQYF TGCGCCAGCAGCTTAAAGACTAGCGGGGGACGGTATCAAGAGACCCAGTACTTC
TRBJ2-3 NA TRBV6-6 NA CASRSSTDTQYF TGTGCCAGCAGATCTAGCACAGATACGCAGTATTTT
TRBJ2-3 NA TRBV2 NA CASSVMGGAGGDTQYF TGTGCCAGCAGTGTAATGGGGGGCGCAGGGGGAGATACGCAGTATTTT
TRBJ2-1 NA TRBV12-3/TRBV12-4 NA CASSSFFNEQFF TGTGCCAGCAGTTCCTTTTTTAATGAGCAGTTCTTC
TRBJ2-3 TRBD2 TRBV4-2 NA CASSLGGIADTQYF TGTGCCAGCAGCCTCGGGGGGATAGCAGATACGCAGTATTTT
TRBJ2-1 NA TRBV12-3/TRBV12-4 NA CASSHNTPNEQFF TGTGCCAGCAGCCATAACACACCAAATGAGCAGTTCTTC
TRBJ1-2 TRBD1 TRBV2 NA CAGWTGLMNYGYTF TGTGCCGGATGGACAGGGTTGATGAACTATGGCTACACCTTC
TRBJ1-3 NA TRBV5-1 NA CASSLGRGEGTIYF TGCGCCAGCAGCTTGGGCAGGGGAGAGGGCACCATATATTTT
TRBJ2-1 NA TRBV15 NA CATYRPSHNEQFF TGTGCCACCTACCGCCCTAGTCACAATGAGCAGTTCTTC
TRBJ2-3 TRBD2 TRBV27 NA CASSSGTSGTDTQYF TGTGCCAGCAGCTCCGGGACTAGCGGCACAGATACGCAGTATTTT
TRBJ2-5 NA TRBV6-2/TRBV6-3 NA CASSSGGETQYF TGTGCCAGCAGTTCCGGGGGAGAGACCCAGTACTTC
TRBJ1-5 NA TRBV2 NA CASSLLGGQPQHF TGTGCCAGCAGTCTGCTGGGGGGACAGCCCCAGCATTTT
TRBJ2-2 TRBD1 TRBV7-9 NA CASSLTQGGRELFF TGTGCCAGCAGCTTAACACAGGGGGGCCGGGAGCTGTTTTTT
TRBJ1-4 NA TRBV7-2 NA CASSSNLGQWKLFF TGTGCCAGCAGCTCTAACCTCGGACAGTGGAAACTGTTTTTT
TRBJ2-2 NA TRBV9 NA CASSVRVNTGELFF TGTGCCAGCAGCGTACGGGTGAACACCGGGGAGCTGTTTTTT
TRBJ1-1 TRBD1 TRBV5-8 once CASSFRGLEAFF TGTGCCAGCAGCTTCAGGGGGCTTGAAGCTTTCTTT
TRBJ2-4 TRBD2 TRBV7-3 NA CASSLNPAGALGDIQYF TGTGCCAGCAGCTTAAACCCAGCGGGAGCGCTAGGGGACATTCAGTACTTC
TRBJ1-1 NA TRBV21-1 NA CASSANGGDRGRAGNTEAFF TGTGCCAGCAGCGCGAATGGGGGGGACAGGGGTAGGGCCGGCAACACTGAAGCTTTCTTT
TRBJ1-5 NA TRBV28 NA CASSFYRVGQPQHF TGTGCCAGCAGTTTTTACAGGGTGGGTCAGCCCCAGCATTTT
TRBJ2-2 NA TRBV6-6 NA CASLQGSGELFF TGTGCCAGCCTGCAGGGATCCGGGGAGCTGTTTTTT
TRBJ1-4 TRBD1 TRBV28 NA CASSPGQGAITNEKLFF TGTGCCAGCAGTCCAGGACAGGGGGCCATAACTAATGAAAAACTGTTTTTT
TRBJ1-2 NA TRBV13 NA CASSMDSYGYTF TGTGCCAGCAGTATGGACAGCTATGGCTACACCTTC
TRBJ1-4 NA TRBV6-5 NA CASSPRQDPNEKLFF TGTGCCAGCAGTCCCCGACAGGATCCTAATGAAAAACTGTTTTTT
TRBJ2-5 NA TRBV7-9 NA CASSLDQAETQYF TGTGCCAGCAGCTTAGACCAAGCGGAGACCCAGTACTTC
TRBJ1-1 NA TRBV6-5 NA CASSFKIRDEAFF TGTGCCAGCAGTTTTAAAATTCGGGATGAAGCTTTCTTT
TRBJ1-6 NA TRBV27 once CASSSLARETSNSPLHF TGTGCCAGCAGTTCCCTAGCCCGGGAGACTTCCAATTCACCCCTCCACTTT
TRBJ2-7 NA TRBV7-3 NA CASSPGGPYEQYF TGTGCCAGCAGCCCCGGGGGGCCCTACGAGCAGTACTTC
TRBJ2-7 TRBD1 TRBV6-5 NA CASGTGVLQQYF TGTGCCAGCGGGACAGGAGTCTTGCAGCAGTACTTC
TRBJ2-2 NA TRBV14 NA CASSQAWDTLTGELFF TGTGCCAGCAGCCAAGCTTGGGACACATTAACCGGGGAGCTGTTTTTT
TRBJ2-1 TRBD2 TRBV5-4 NA CASSAGLAGYNEQFF TGTGCCAGCAGCGCAGGACTAGCGGGGTACAATGAGCAGTTCTTC
TRBJ1-6 TRBD1 TRBV2 few CASSNNQGAEKPLHF TGTGCCAGCAGTAATAACCAGGGGGCAGAGAAACCCCTCCACTTT
TRBJ2-3 TRBD1 TRBV19 NA CASRGQDWDTQYF TGTGCCAGTAGGGGACAGGACTGGGATACGCAGTATTTT
TRBJ2-5 TRBD2 TRBV6-1 NA CASSELAGGGETQYF TGTGCCAGCAGTGAGCTAGCGGGAGGGGGGGAGACCCAGTACTTC
TRBJ2-7 NA TRBV30 once CTWSYLNSYEQYF TGTACCTGGAGTTATCTAAACTCCTACGAGCAGTACTTC
TRBJ2-7 TRBD1 TRBV5-5 NA CASRGWGPGQRYEQYF TGTGCCAGCCGGGGTTGGGGACCGGGACAGCGCTACGAGCAGTACTTC
TRBJ1-1 NA TRBV11-3 NA CASSLGSAGLSTEAFF TGTGCCAGCAGCTTAGGTTCGGCAGGCCTCAGCACTGAAGCTTTCTTT
TRBJ1-2 NA TRBV24-1 NA CATSDPDYGGPWVRYTF TGTGCCACCAGTGACCCTGATTACGGCGGCCCTTGGGTTCGCTACACCTTC
TRBJ1-1 NA TRBV5-1 NA CASSLGTWGGVNTEAFF TGCGCCAGCAGCCTAGGGACATGGGGCGGTGTGAACACTGAAGCTTTCTTT
TRBJ2-5 NA TRBV29-1 once CSVDTAGGGETQYF TGCAGCGTTGATACGGCAGGGGGAGGAGAGACCCAGTACTTC
TRBJ2-3 NA TRBV28 NA CASSRGSTDTQYF TGTGCCAGCAGTAGGGGGTCCACAGATACGCAGTATTTT
TRBJ2-7 TRBD2 TRBV5-5 NA CASSLGTSVPEQYF TGTGCCAGCAGCTTGGGGACTAGTGTCCCCGAGCAGTACTTC
TRBJ2-1 NA TRBV2 NA CASSMSREGPNEQFF TGTGCCAGCAGTATGAGCAGGGAAGGGCCCAATGAGCAGTTCTTC
TRBJ1-2 NA TRBV30 NA CAWSVNQYEKETF TGTGCCTGGAGTGTAAACCAATATGAGAAAGAGACCTTC
TRBJ2-5 NA TRBV2 NA CASSESRRGETQYF TGTGCCAGCAGTGAATCACGACGAGGAGAGACCCAGTACTTC
TRBJ1-5 NA TRBV2 NA CASSSSQPQHF TGTGCCAGCAGTTCTAGTCAGCCCCAGCATTTT
TRBJ1-4 TRBD1 TRBV6-6 NA CASSYSPGQGVEKLFF TGTGCCAGCAGTTACTCGCCGGGACAGGGGGTAGAAAAACTGTTTTTT
TRBJ2-1 NA TRBV5-6 NA CASSLGPREQFF TGTGCCAGCAGCCTCGGTCCCAGGGAGCAGTTCTTC
TRBJ2-1 TRBD2 TRBV4-3 once CASSQGGTTYNEQFF TGCGCCAGCAGCCAAGGGGGGACTACGTACAATGAGCAGTTCTTC